These 24 T cell receptor beta chains originate from one sample sequenced in a study of T cells in Graves' hyperthyroidism and ophthalmopathy. TCR beta CDR3 sequences were amplified from RNA transcripts. First-round RT-PCR with HTBI primers amplified the TCR CDR3 region. TCRdb used MiXCR to reprocess the multiplex PCR reads, holding one entry per CDR3 protein. The sample records 300,000 to 350,000 distinct CDR3 sequences, 21% being singletons. The sequencing sample was made of blood. These receptor sequences come from a woman aged 50 to 60 with Graves' hyperthyroidism.

This clonotype was counted between two and nine times. The chain carries TRBV20-1 and TRBJ1-3; 12 bases are a match to TRBD1. This CDR3 has 16 amino acids. J was trimmed by 6 bases and V by 1 base; bases with no gene match: 7. Germline V gene sequence: CDR1 DFQATT, CDR2 SNEGSKA (reference sequence). The CDR3 sequence is CSARGGQGAIENTIYF. The CDR3 coding sequence is TGCAGTGCTAGAGGGGGACAGGGGGCGATCGAAAACACCATATATTTT.

The gene calls are TRBV27 and TRBJ2-5; a possible D gene is TRBD2 (6 bases). Per the germline V gene, CDR1 is MNHEY and CDR2 is SMNVEV (reference sequence). The CDR3 length is 18 residues. V lost 4 bases, J lost 7 bases, and 28 bases lay in between. The CDR3 loop is CASSSSRGLRDLIGTQYF. CDR3 DNA sequence: TGTGCCAGCAGTTCCTCCCGGGGGTTGAGGGATCTTATTGGGACCCAGTACTTC.

This clonotype was counted many times. V gene TRBV7-9 combines with J gene TRBJ2-3; tentatively, D is TRBD2 (6 bases). The CDR3 consists of 16 residues. Germline lookup yields CDR1 SEHNR and CDR2 FQNEAQ (reference sequence). V lost 4 bases and J lost 4, with 18 bases in between. The CDR3, as DNA: TGTGCCAGCAGCTACCCCGGGACTCAGGCTTCAGATACGCAGTATTTT. It specifies CASSYPGTQASDTQYF.

At least ten counts were recorded for this clonotype. The chain is built from TRBV3-1 and TRBJ1-2, with D maybe TRBD1 (6 bases). CDR1 and CDR2 from the germline V gene are LGHDT and YNNKEL (reference sequence). The CDR3 is made up of 14 amino acids. Deletions cut 2 bases from V and 2 bases from J, with 9 bases between. The CDR3 region has the DNA TGTGCCAGCAGCCAATGGCAGGGGAACTATGGCTACACCTTC. Translation gives CASSQWQGNYGYTF.

This chain connects TRBV10-3 to TRBJ2-3; D remains unclear. This CDR3 comprises 13 residues. Germline V gene data show CDR1 as ENHRY and CDR2 as SYGVKD. The germline V and J ends were trimmed by 8 bases and 2 bases, with 11 bases remaining between them. Here the CDR3 DNA reads TGTGCCATCTCAACGGAGCACACAGATACGCAGTATTTT. Translating it yields CAISTEHTDTQYF.

This clonotype was found many times. The DNA for the CDR3 is TGTGCCAGCAGCCAAGCAGGGAGGGGAGATACGCAGTATTTT. Translated, it gives CASSQAGRGDTQYF. The chain uses TRBV3-1 and TRBJ2-3, with 7 bases fitting TRBD2. The CDR3 spans 14 residues. Germline loops: CDR1 LGHDT, CDR2 YNNKEL (reference sequence). Losses at the gene ends were 1 base for V and 5 bases for J; bases not matched to a gene: 3.

This clonotype was observed at least ten times. This chain joins TRBV7-9 and TRBJ1-1; no firm D call. Germline loops: CDR1 SEHNR, CDR2 FQNEAQ (reference sequence). CDR3 length: 12 residues. V shed 6 bases and J shed 4 bases, with 9 bases lying between them. CDR3 sequence: CASSLTGTEAFF. CDR3 coding DNA: TGTGCCAGCAGTTTAACGGGCACTGAAGCTTTCTTT.

A remark on this clonotype: A much larger clone sits a single nucleotide away, making a read error possible. This chain links TRBV6-1 with TRBJ1-2; TRBD1 agrees at 7 bases. In germline, CDR1 is MNHNS, CDR2 SASEGT. The CDR3 loop spans 12 amino acids. Trimming cost V 6 bases and J 9 bases; bases outside gene matches: 7. CDR3 in DNA: TGTGCCAGCAGACCACAGGGGTATAGCTACACCTTC. Residues: CASRPQGYSYTF.

The V gene is TRBV4-1, the J gene TRBJ2-5; the match to TRBD1 covers 9 bases. Unmatched junction bases numbered 3, after V lost 3 bases and J lost 1 base. The CDR3 length is 15 residues. Germline V gives CDR1 MGHRA, CDR2 YSYEKL. The CDR3 reads CASSQNRGPQETQYF. For the CDR3, the DNA is TGCGCCAGCAGCCAGAACAGGGGGCCCCAAGAGACCCAGTACTTC.

This clonotype has only a few counts. The chain uses TRBV5-6 and TRBJ1-4, with a tentative D call TRBD1 (5 bases). Germline CDR1 reads SGHDT; CDR2 reads YYEEEE. There are 15 residues in the CDR3. The ends were cut back, 0 bases at V and 4 bases at J, with 10 bases in the middle. The CDR3 region is CASSLEGVINEKLFF. The DNA of the CDR3 is TGTGCCAGCAGCTTGGAAGGGGTAATTAATGAAAAACTGTTTTTT.

The V gene is TRBV20-1, the J gene TRBJ2-4; the match to TRBD2 covers 15 bases. The CDR3 length is 15 residues. The V gene end was trimmed by 5 bases and the J gene end by 4 bases; junction bases not matched to a gene: 3. Germline V gene lookup returns CDR1 DFQATT and CDR2 SNEGSKA (reference sequence). CDR3 bases: TGCAGTGCTCCGGGACTAGCGGGAGGAAAAAACATTCAGTACTTC. This codes for CSAPGLAGGKNIQYF.

This clonotype was detected many times. The chain carries TRBV28 and TRBJ1-5; D is perhaps TRBD1 (6 bases). The CDR3 contains 16 residues. The germline V gene has CDR1 MDHEN and CDR2 SYDVKM. Trimming left V 2 bases short and J 2 bases short, with 13 bases between. For the CDR3, the DNA is TGTGCCAGCAGTTTAGGGCTACAGGGTGGCAATCAGCCCCAGCATTTT. Its protein product is CASSLGLQGGNQPQHF.

This chain uses TRBV20-1 with TRBJ2-1, with 14 bases aligning to TRBD2. The CDR3 loop spans 16 amino acids. Germline V lookup: CDR1 DFQATT, CDR2 SNEGSKA (reference sequence). V was pared by 5 bases and J by 6 bases, with 9 bases of the junction left unmatched. The CDR3 coding sequence is TGCAGTGCTGTTAGACTAGCGGGAGGGCTGGGCAATGAGCAGTTCTTC. It encodes CSAVRLAGGLGNEQFF.

This clonotype has only a few counts. The CDR3 is CASGADANTGELFF. Here the CDR3 DNA reads TGTGCCAGCGGGGCAGATGCGAACACCGGGGAGCTGTTTTTT. The gene calls are TRBV7-6 and TRBJ2-2; a possible D gene is TRBD1 (5 bases). V was clipped by 8 bases and J by 0 bases, with 10 bases between them. Germline V gene sequence: CDR1 SGHVS, CDR2 FNYEAQ. The CDR3 has 14 amino acids.

This clonotype has a count of ten or more. This chain joins TRBV4-1 and TRBJ2-2; TRBD1 might be the D (6 bases). This CDR3 is built from 16 residues. Germline-derived CDR1 and CDR2 are MGHRA and YSYEKL. Between the trimmed V and J ends, which lost 2 bases and 1 base, there was a span of 11 bases. For the CDR3, the DNA is TGCGCCAGCAGCCAAACAGGGCTAAGGAACACCGGGGAGCTGTTTTTT. This sequence encodes CASSQTGLRNTGELFF.

The V call is TRBV7-2, the J call TRBJ2-2; TRBD2 matches 12 bases. Germline lookup yields CDR1 SGHTA and CDR2 FQGNSA. J gave up 7 bases and V 5 bases, and 8 bases lay outside the gene matches. The CDR3 has 16 amino acids. The CDR3 here is CASSPSGRAKSGELFF. The CDR3 DNA reads TGTGCCAGCAGCCCTAGCGGGAGGGCCAAGAGCGGGGAGCTGTTTTTT. The full variable domain, in which reference TRBV7-2 and TRBJ2-2 provide the parts outside the CDR3, is GAGVSQSPSNKVTEKGKDVELRCDPISGHTALYWYRQSLGQGLEFLIYFQGNSAPDKSGLPSDRFSAERTGGSVSTLTIQRTQQEDSAVYLCASSPSGRAKSGELFFGEGSRLTVL.

The rearrangement links TRBV7-9 to TRBJ2-3; possibly TRBD2 for D (6 bases). The germline V gene encodes CDR1 SEHNR and CDR2 FQNEAQ (reference sequence). V lost 3 bases and J 7 bases, leaving 11 bases between the germline ends. The CDR3 length is 13 residues. CDR3 bases: TGTGCCAGCAGCTTCCCCGGGGGATATACGCAGTATTTT. Its translation: CASSFPGGYTQYF.

The chain recombines TRBV6-1 with TRBJ2-2, with TRBD1 as a possible D gene (5 bases). Trimming shortened V by 5 bases and J by 5 bases, and 15 bases separated the two germline ends. This CDR3 comprises 15 residues. CDR1 is MNHNS and CDR2 is SASEGT in the germline V gene. In DNA, the CDR3 is TGTGCCAGCAGTCTAGGGGTAGGGATGACCGGGGAGCTGTTTTTT. Protein: CASSLGVGMTGELFF.

A few counts support this clonotype. The chain links TRBV7-8 to TRBJ1-1; D gene ambiguous. Deletions cut 6 bases from V and 2 bases from J, with 13 bases between. Germline-derived CDR1 and CDR2 are SGHVS and FQNEAQ. The CDR3 is made up of 14 amino acids. Here the CDR3 reads CASSPLGRNTEAFF. Written as DNA, the CDR3 is TGTGCCAGCAGTCCTCTTGGGAGAAACACTGAAGCTTTCTTT.

Many counts were recorded for this clonotype. This chain connects TRBV7-2 to TRBJ2-1; D gene ambiguous. The CDR3 sequence is 14 residues long. CDR1 and CDR2 from the germline V gene are SGHTA and FQGNSA. The ends were cut back, 5 bases at V and 4 bases at J, with 12 bases in the middle. The CDR3 nucleotides are TGTGCCAGCAGCACCAACTGGTTGTACAATGAGCAGTTCTTC. Translated: CASSTNWLYNEQFF.

Ten or more counts support this clonotype. The rearrangement uses TRBV27 and TRBJ1-5, with unresolved D. This CDR3 comprises 15 residues. Looked up from germline, CDR1 is MNHEY and CDR2 is SMNVEV (reference sequence). Deletions cut 6 bases from V and 5 bases from J, with 17 bases between. This CDR3 reads CASRDLQGGDQPQHF. The CDR3 nucleotides read TGTGCCAGCAGGGATTTACAAGGAGGTGATCAGCCCCAGCATTTT.

This clonotype was counted ten times or more. The rearrangement links TRBV28 to TRBJ2-1; 7 nucleotides line up with TRBD1. CDR1 and CDR2 from the germline V gene are MDHEN and SYDVKM. J gave up 6 bases and V 8 bases, and 7 bases lay outside the gene matches. The CDR3 covers 13 residues. The CDR3 DNA reads as TGTGCCAGCGTGGGGACAGCTAGCAATGAGCAGTTCTTC. It is translated as CASVGTASNEQFF.

This clonotype was recorded at least ten times. CDR3: CASSLPGGPNEQFF. The CDR3 bases are TGTGCCAGCAGTTTACCCGGGGGTCCAAATGAGCAGTTCTTC. The chain combines TRBV28 with TRBJ2-1, with D tentatively TRBD2 (6 bases). Germline CDR1 MDHEN, CDR2 SYDVKM. CDR3 size: 14 residues. V lost 2 bases and J lost 7, with 12 bases in between.

J is TRBJ1-2 and V is TRBV19; D is undetermined. CDR1 is LNHDA and CDR2 is SQIVND in the germline V gene (reference sequence). The CDR3 runs to 13 residues. Deletions cut 8 bases from V and 0 bases from J, with 10 bases between. Written as DNA, the CDR3 is TGTGCCAGTGGTCCCGAAGCTAACTATGGCTACACCTTC. Translated, it gives CASGPEANYGYTF.